This T cell receptor (beta chain) derives from a study of shared clonotypes between healthy human individuals. This CDR3 region has 16 residues. Germline trimming cut 3 bases from V and 4 bases from J; bases unmatched to any gene: 6. Germline values: CDR1 KGHSH, CDR2 LQKENI. Here immunoSEQ multiplex PCR was the method, and the copy in TCRdb shows in-frame clones only, minus some. The table shows fewer than 2.5 million clones, with roughly 93% occurring only once. The chain couples TRBV18 to TRBJ2-2; 9 nucleotides align to TRBD1. Material for sequencing was naive CD4+ T cells from PBMCs. Regarding subset: CD45RA+ positively selected. This sequence was found in a young man in good health. Some clones in this sample may be carry-over from other donors' samples. The CDR3 DNA reads TGTGCCAGCTCACCTATCGGACAGGGGAGCACCGGGGAGCTGTTTTTT. Translating gives CASSPIGQGSTGELFF.